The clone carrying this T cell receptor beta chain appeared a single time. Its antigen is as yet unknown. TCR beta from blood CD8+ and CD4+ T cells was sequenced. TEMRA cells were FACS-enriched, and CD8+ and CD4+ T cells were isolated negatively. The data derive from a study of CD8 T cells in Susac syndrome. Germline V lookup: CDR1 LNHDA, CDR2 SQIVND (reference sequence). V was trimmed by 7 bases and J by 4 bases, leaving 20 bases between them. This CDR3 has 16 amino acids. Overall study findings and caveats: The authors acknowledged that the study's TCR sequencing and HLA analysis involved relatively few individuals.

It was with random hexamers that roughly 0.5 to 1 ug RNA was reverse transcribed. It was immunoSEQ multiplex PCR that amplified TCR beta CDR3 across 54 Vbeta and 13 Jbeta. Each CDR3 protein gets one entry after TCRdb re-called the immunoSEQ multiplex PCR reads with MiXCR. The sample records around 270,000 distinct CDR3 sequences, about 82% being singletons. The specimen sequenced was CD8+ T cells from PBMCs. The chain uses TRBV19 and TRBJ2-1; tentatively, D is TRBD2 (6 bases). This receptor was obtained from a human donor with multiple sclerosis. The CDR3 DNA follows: TGTGCCAGTACGGGTAACGGGCGGAGGGAGTACAATGAGCAGTTCTTC. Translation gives CASTGNGRREYNEQFF.